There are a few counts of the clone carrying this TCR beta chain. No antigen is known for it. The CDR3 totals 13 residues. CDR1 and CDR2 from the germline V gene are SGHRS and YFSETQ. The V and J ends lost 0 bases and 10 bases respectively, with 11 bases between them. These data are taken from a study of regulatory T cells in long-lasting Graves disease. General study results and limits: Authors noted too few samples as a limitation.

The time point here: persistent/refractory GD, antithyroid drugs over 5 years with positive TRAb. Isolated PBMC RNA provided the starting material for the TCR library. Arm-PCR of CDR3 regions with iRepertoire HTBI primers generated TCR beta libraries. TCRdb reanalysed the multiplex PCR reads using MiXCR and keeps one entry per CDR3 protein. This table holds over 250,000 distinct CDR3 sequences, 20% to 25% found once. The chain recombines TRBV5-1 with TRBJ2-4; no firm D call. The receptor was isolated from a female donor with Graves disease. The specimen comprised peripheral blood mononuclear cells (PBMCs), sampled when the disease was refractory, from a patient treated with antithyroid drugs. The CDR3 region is CASSLGLARIQYF. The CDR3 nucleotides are TGCGCCAGCAGCTTGGGGTTGGCCCGGATTCAGTACTTC.